This T cell receptor beta chain came from a study of follicular helper T cells after annual influenza vaccination. Across the whole study: Across the 2013-2014, 2014-2015 and 2015-2016 vaccination seasons, some subjects were resampled.

This clone was observed once. Time point described: 2013-2014 season, 7 days after vaccination. Adults were given seasonal inactivated influenza vaccine, and blood CD4 subsets were sorted before and after vaccination. Donors were community-dwelling with no influenza vaccine in the prior 6 months. Trimming pared 3 bases from V and 0 bases from J, leaving 6 bases between. The CDR3 totals 14 residues. Germline V gene lookup returns CDR1 SGHTA and CDR2 FQGNSA. Using immunoSEQ multiplex PCR, the repertoire was profiled, and TCRdb retains in-frame clones only, with some absent. The sample has around 9,500 clones, approximately 84% seen once.

Here the sequenced sample was CXCR5- memory CD4+ T cells sorted from blood, taken 7 days after influenza vaccination. The clonotype was recovered from an adult who received the influenza vaccine. The V and J genes are TRBV7-2 and TRBJ1-3; D remains unclear. This chain's CDR3 is CASSFLVSGNTIYF. The CDR3 DNA reads TGTGCCAGCAGCTTCCTAGTCTCTGGAAACACCATATATTTT.